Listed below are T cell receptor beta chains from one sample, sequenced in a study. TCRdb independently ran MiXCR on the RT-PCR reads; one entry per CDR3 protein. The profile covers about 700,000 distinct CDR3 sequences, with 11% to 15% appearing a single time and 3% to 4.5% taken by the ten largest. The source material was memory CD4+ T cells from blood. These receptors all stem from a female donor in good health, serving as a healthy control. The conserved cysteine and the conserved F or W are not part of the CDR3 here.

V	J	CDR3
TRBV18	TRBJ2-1	ASSRSVRTGDNEQF
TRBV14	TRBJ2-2	ASSQAAGELF
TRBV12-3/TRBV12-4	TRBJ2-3	ASRPQLTDTQY
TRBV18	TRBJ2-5	ASSLQQTRTGQETQY
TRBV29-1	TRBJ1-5	SGGANQPQH
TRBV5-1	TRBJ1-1	ASSWGRGNTEAF
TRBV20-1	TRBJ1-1	SARDPRGSNTEAF
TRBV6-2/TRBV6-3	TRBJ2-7	ASIRQGAYEQY
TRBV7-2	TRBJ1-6	ASSIGTPANSPLH
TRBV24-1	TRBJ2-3	ATSDLRSGVWDTQY
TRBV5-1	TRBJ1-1	ASSTGESTEAF
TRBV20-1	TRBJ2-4	SALGAGGISAKNIQY
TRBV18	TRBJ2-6	ASSPGIGASGANVLT
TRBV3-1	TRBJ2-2	ASSPAGFSGELF
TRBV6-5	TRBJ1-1	ANPDSTEAF
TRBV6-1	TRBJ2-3	ASSEGVVAGATQY
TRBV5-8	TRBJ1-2	ASSYDRGSYGYT
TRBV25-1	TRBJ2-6	ASFGTGTLSGANVLT
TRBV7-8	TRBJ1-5	ASSPGGPTGDQPQH
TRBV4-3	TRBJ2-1	ASSQDLAGGNYNEQF
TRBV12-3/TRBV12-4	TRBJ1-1	ASSFRAGSTEAF
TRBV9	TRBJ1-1	ASSQGLTRTEAF
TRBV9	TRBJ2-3	ASSVSDREYTQY
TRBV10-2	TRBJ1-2	ASSELQGNYGYT
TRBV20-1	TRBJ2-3	SATKGSGSSDTQY
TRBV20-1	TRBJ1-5	SARSVNSNQPQH
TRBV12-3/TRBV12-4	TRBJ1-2	ASSYSGRGYGYT
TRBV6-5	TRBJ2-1	ASSRAGTGRYNEQF
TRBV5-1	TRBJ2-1	ASSPYGTSGRGNEQF
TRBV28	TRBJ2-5	ASSFEAQETQY
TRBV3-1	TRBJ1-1	ASSQQGEGTEAF
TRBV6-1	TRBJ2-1	ASSESGGRHNEQF
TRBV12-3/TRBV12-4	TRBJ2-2	ASSLAITGTGELF
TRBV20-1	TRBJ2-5	SARDRKGQETQY
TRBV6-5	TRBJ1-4	ASSSQGGDEKLF
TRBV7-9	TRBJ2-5	ASSRGGRETQY
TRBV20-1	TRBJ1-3	SAAGSGNTIY
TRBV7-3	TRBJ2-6	ASSPGPRSGANVLT
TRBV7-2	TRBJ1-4	ASSFTGTELLF
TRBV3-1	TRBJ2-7	ASSQAPRDSKYEQY
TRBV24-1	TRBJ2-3	ATSDRGTGTDTQY
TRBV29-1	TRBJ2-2	SVGRAGELF
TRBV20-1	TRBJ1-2	SARDSINYGYT
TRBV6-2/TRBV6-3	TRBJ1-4	ASNKPGPSNEKLF
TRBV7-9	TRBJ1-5	ASSSMGEYGQPQH
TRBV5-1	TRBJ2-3	ASSLRTGEADTQY
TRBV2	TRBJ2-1	ASIEGYEQF
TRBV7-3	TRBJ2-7	ASSVTGTGLDEQY
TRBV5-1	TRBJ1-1	ASSLAGMTEAF
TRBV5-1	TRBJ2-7	ASSSQGYEQY
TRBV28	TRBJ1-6	ASCLGNSPLH
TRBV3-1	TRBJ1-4	ASSQDATGAEKLF
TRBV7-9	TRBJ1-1	ASSPSGRMNTEAF